The 6 T cell receptor beta chains reported below all come from one sample, sequenced in a study of blood T cell repertoires in COVID-19. Data came from immunoSEQ multiplex PCR; TCRdb stores just in-frame clones and leaves some out. The sample consists of roughly 290,000 clones, around 89% of them appearing once. The sequencing input was peripheral blood. These receptors were collected from a man aged 30 to 39 with acute or convalescent COVID-19.

The chain is built from TRBV28 and TRBJ2-7; 11 nucleotides match TRBD2. Trimming took 5 bases from V and 7 from J; bases not matched to a gene: 16. The CDR3 has 17 residues. Germline V gene lookup returns CDR1 MDHEN and CDR2 SYDVKM. The CDR3 spells CASSIGTSGNKLKEQYF. Written as DNA, the CDR3 is TGTGCCAGCAGTATTGGGACTAGCGGAAATAAGCTAAAGGAGCAGTACTTC.

The J gene is TRBJ2-7, the V gene TRBV4-1; 8 bases match TRBD1. This CDR3 region has 16 residues. Germline CDR1 is MGHRA and CDR2 is YSYEKL. With 4 bases clipped from V and 3 bases from J, the junction kept 11 bases outside the gene matches. The CDR3 DNA sequence: TGCGCCAGCAGCCTAACCCAGGGGGCAGGAGACTACGAGCAGTACTTC. Protein sequence: CASSLTQGAGDYEQYF.

The gene calls are TRBV7-8 and TRBJ1-2; maybe TRBD1 (6 bases). CDR3 size: 16 residues. Germline CDR1 and CDR2: SGHVS and FQNEAQ. Trimming took 3 bases from V and 5 from J, leaving 19 bases between them. The CDR3 loop reads CASSFLGAGVGYGYTF. In nucleotides, the CDR3 is TGTGCCAGCAGCTTCCTCGGGGCAGGGGTGGGTTATGGCTACACCTTC.

This clone was observed once. The rearrangement uses TRBV30 and TRBJ2-5, with 9 bases identical to TRBD2. The junction had 0 bases not matched to a gene; V was cut back by 2 bases and J by 2 bases. The CDR3 runs to 13 residues. Germline V lookup: CDR1 GTSNPN, CDR2 SVGIG (reference sequence). CDR3 residues: CAWSLAGQETQYF. The DNA for the CDR3 is TGTGCCTGGAGTCTAGCGGGGCAAGAGACCCAGTACTTC. The variable domain in full, with the rest retrieved from reference TRBV30 and TRBJ2-5, is SQTIHQWPATLVQPVGSPLSLECTVEGTSNPNLYWYRQAAGRGLQLLFYSVGIGQISSEVPQNLSASRPQDRQFILSSKKLLLSDSGFYLCAWSLAGQETQYFGPGTRLLVL.

The chain is built from TRBV2 and TRBJ2-3; perhaps TRBD2 as D (6 bases). Trimming removed 3 bases from V and 6 bases from J, with 16 bases in between. CDR3 length: 15 amino acids. Germline assignment: CDR1 SNHLY and CDR2 FYNNEI. For the CDR3, the DNA is TGTGCCAGCAGTGACCCGACCGGGGGATTGGATACGCAGTATTTT. Translation: CASSDPTGGLDTQYF.

As DNA, the CDR3 is TGTGCCAGCAGTAGCGGACAGGGCGGGGAGACCCAGTACTTC. Amino acid sequence: CASSSGQGGETQYF. The genes are TRBV28 and TRBJ2-5, with TRBD1 identical over 8 bases. The CDR3 is made up of 14 amino acids. Per the germline V gene, CDR1 is MDHEN and CDR2 is SYDVKM. Trimming at V came to 5 bases and at J to 5 bases, leaving 7 bases not matched to a gene. The full variable domain, completed using reference TRBV28 and TRBJ2-5, is DVKVTQSSRYLVKRTGEKVFLECVQDMDHENMFWYRQDPGLGLRLIYFSYDVKMKEKGDIPEGYSVSREKKERFSLILESASTNQTSMYLCASSSGQGGETQYFGPGTRLLVL.